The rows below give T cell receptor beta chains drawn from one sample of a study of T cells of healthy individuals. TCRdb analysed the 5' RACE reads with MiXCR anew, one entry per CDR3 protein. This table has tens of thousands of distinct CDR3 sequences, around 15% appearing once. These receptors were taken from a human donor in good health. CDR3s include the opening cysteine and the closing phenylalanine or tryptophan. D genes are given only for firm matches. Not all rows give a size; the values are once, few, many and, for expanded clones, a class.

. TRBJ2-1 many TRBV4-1 CASSQQGTPEQFF TGCGCCAGCAGCCAGCAAGGGACTCCTGAGCAGTTCTTC
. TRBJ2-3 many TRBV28 CASRTQGYFTDTQYF TGTGCCAGCAGAACCCAGGGTTACTTCACAGATACGCAGTATTTT
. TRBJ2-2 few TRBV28 CASSLPSPGELFF TGTGCCAGCAGTTTACCCTCCCCGGGGGAGCTGTTTTTT
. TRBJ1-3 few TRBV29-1 CSVGGSGNTIYF TGCAGCGTTGGGGGTTCCGGAAACACCATATATTTT
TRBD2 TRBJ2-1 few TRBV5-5 CASSLVVAGLDNEQFF TGTGCCAGCAGCTTGGTGGTAGCGGGCTTAGACAATGAGCAGTTCTTC
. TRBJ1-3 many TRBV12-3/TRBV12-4 CASSPSGNTIYF TGTGCCAGCAGCCCCTCCGGGAACACCATATATTTT
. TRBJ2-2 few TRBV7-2 CASSLAVRPELFF TGTGCCAGCAGCTTAGCGGTGCGGCCGGAGCTGTTTTTT
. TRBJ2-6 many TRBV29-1 CSVGGANVLTF TGCAGCGTTGGTGGGGCCAACGTCCTGACTTTC
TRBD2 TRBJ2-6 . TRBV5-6 CASSTTSGGQSGANVLTF TGTGCCAGCAGCACGACTAGCGGGGGCCAGTCTGGGGCCAACGTCCTGACTTTC
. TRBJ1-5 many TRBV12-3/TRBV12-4 CASSFTTNSNQPQHF TGTGCCAGCAGTTTTACGACAAATAGCAATCAGCCCCAGCATTTT
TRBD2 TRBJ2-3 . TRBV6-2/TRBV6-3 CASSYPPAAGSTDTQYF TGTGCCAGCAGTTATCCCCCTGCAGCGGGGAGCACAGATACGCAGTATTTT
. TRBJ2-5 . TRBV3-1 CASSLQETQYF TGTGCCAGCAGCTTACAAGAGACCCAGTACTTC
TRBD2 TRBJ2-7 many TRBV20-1 CSARDIGRARVEQYF TGCAGTGCTAGAGATATTGGGAGGGCCCGAGTGGAGCAGTACTTC
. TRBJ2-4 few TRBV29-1 CSARSLLAKNIQYF TGCAGCGCCAGGAGTCTGTTAGCCAAAAACATTCAGTACTTC
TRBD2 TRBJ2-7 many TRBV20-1 CSARTSYEQYF TGCAGTGCCAGGACTAGCTACGAGCAGTACTTC
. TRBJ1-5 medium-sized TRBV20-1 CSARVGREEQPQHF TGCAGTGCTAGAGTGGGCAGGGAGGAGCAGCCCCAGCATTTT
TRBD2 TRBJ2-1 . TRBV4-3 CASSQDASGGREVF TGCGCCAGCAGCCAAGATGCTAGCGGGGGACGGGAGGTCTTC
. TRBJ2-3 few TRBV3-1 CASSQPGDTQYF TGTGCCAGCAGCCAACCTGGGGATACGCAGTATTTT
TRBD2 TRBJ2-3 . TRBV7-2 CASSSLWSGRAPDTQYF TGTGCCAGCAGCTCGCTTTGGAGCGGGAGGGCCCCAGATACGCAGTATTTT
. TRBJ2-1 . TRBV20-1 CSTGRLAQFF TGCAGTACAGGGCGACTGGCACAGTTCTTC
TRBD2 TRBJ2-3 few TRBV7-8 CASSHSGRVGDTQYF TGTGCCAGCAGCCATAGCGGGAGGGTCGGGGATACGCAGTATTTT
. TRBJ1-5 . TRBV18 CASSPRGRVDNQPQHF TGTGCCAGCTCACCACGGGGCAGGGTCGACAATCAGCCCCAGCATTTT
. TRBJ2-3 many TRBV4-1 CASSQVRGRTDTQYF TGCGCCAGCAGCCAAGTCAGGGGGAGGACAGATACGCAGTATTTT
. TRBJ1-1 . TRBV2 CASNQILNTEAFF TGTGCCAGCAACCAGATCCTGAACACTGAAGCTTTCTTT
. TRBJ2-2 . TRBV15 CATRALQNTGELFF TGTGCCACCAGGGCTCTCCAAAACACCGGGGAGCTGTTTTTT
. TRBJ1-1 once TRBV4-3 CASSPRGGGAGGNTEAFF TGCGCCAGCAGCCCCCGGGGAGGGGGGGCTGGGGGGAACACTGAAGCTTTCTTT
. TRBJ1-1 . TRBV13 CASSLGVVGTEAFF TGTGCCAGCAGCTTAGGGGTGGTAGGGACTGAAGCTTTCTTT
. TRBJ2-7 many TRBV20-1 CSASGQGAYEQYF TGCAGTGCTAGTGGGCAGGGAGCCTACGAGCAGTACTTC
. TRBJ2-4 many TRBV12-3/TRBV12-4 CASSNGERAIQYF TGTGCCAGCAGTAATGGGGAACGGGCCATTCAGTACTTC
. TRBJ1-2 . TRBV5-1 CASSWQTSTGPILYGYTF TGCGCCAGCAGCTGGCAGACTTCAACGGGGCCTATCCTCTATGGCTACACCTTC
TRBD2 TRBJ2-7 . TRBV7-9 CASSSMTLGGGEQYF TGTGCCAGCAGCTCAATGACCTTGGGGGGAGGGGAGCAGTACTTC
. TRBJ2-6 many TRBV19 CASLSQGLGANVLTF TGTGCCAGTCTAAGTCAGGGACTTGGGGCCAACGTCCTGACTTTC